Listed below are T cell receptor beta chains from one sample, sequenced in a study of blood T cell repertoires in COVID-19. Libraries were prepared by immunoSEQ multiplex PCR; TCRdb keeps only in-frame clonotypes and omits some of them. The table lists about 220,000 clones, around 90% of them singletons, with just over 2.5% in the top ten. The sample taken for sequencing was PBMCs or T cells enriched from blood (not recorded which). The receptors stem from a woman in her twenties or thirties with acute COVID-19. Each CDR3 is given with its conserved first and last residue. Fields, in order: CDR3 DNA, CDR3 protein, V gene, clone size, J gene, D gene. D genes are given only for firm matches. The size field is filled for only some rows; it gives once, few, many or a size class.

TGTGCCAGCAGTAGCGTAATCCGGGACAGGTCGAACCAGCCCCAGCATTTT	CASSSVIRDRSNQPQHF	TRBV6-2/TRBV6-3	-	TRBJ1-5	TRBD1
TGTGCCATCACACAGGGGTTGAACTATGGCTACACCTTC	CAITQGLNYGYTF	TRBV10-3	-	TRBJ1-2	TRBD1
TGTGCCAGTAGTATCCGGGAGAATAATTCACCCCTCCACTTT	CASSIRENNSPLHF	TRBV19	-	TRBJ1-6	-
TGTGCCAGCAGTTACGATCCAGGGGGCAGCTATGGCTACACCTTC	CASSYDPGGSYGYTF	TRBV6-5	once	TRBJ1-2	TRBD1
TGTGCCAGCAGTCCCCTAGTGGGACACCTTTCGACCCAGTACTTC	CASSPLVGHLSTQYF	TRBV6-5	-	TRBJ2-5	-
TGTGCCAGCAGCCAATCACAGGGTCTCCGCAATGAGCAGTTCTTC	CASSQSQGLRNEQFF	TRBV3-1/TRBV3-2	-	TRBJ2-1	-
TGTGCCTCGCAGGGACAGGGAATTGGCTACACCTTC	CASQGQGIGYTF	TRBV10-3	-	TRBJ1-2	TRBD1
TGCGCCAGCAGCAGGACAGGGGAAAAACTGTTTTTT	CASSRTGEKLFF	TRBV5-1	-	TRBJ1-4	TRBD1
TGCGCCAGCAGCTTGGGTGGGGGGGCGACCTACAATGAGCAGTTCTTC	CASSLGGGATYNEQFF	TRBV5-1	-	TRBJ2-1	-
TGTGCCAGCAGCGGGTCGACAGGGAATAATTCACCCCTCCACTTT	CASSGSTGNNSPLHF	TRBV5-4	-	TRBJ1-6	TRBD1
TGTGCCAGCAGTGAAGCTATGGGCAGCAATCAGCCCCAGCATTTT	CASSEAMGSNQPQHF	TRBV6-1	-	TRBJ1-5	-
TGCGCCAGCAGCCAAGATAGCGCGGTTCAAGAGACCCAGTACTTC	CASSQDSAVQETQYF	TRBV4-1	once	TRBJ2-5	-
TGTGCCAGCAGTCTGAATTCGCTCAGGGGTGGGAGCGAAAAACTGTTTTTT	CASSLNSLRGGSEKLFF	TRBV7-2	-	TRBJ1-4	-
TGTGCCAGCAACCCGGGGGACAGCTCTGGAAACACCATATATTTT	CASNPGDSSGNTIYF	TRBV9	few	TRBJ1-3	TRBD1
TGCGCCAGCAGCTTGGGGACAGCAGGCGGAAACACCATATATTTT	CASSLGTAGGNTIYF	TRBV5-1	-	TRBJ1-3	-
TGTGCCATCAGTGAGTCGAAGGGGGTTCCCTATGGCTACACCTTC	CAISESKGVPYGYTF	TRBV10-3	-	TRBJ1-2	-
TGTGCCAGCACCAGGCCTAATGAAAAACTGTTTTTT	CASTRPNEKLFF	TRBV2	-	TRBJ1-4	-
TGTGCCAGTAGTAACTCTAGGACAGGGGGCGCTTTGTACACCATATATTTT	CASSNSRTGGALYTIYF	TRBV19	-	TRBJ1-3	TRBD1
TGTGCCAGCAGTTTGTCAAACTATGGCTACACCTTC	CASSLSNYGYTF	TRBV12-3/TRBV12-4	-	TRBJ1-2	-
TGCGCCAGCGCGGGTGGGACAGGGGGAGACAATGAGCAGTTCTTC	CASAGGTGGDNEQFF	TRBV5-1	-	TRBJ2-1	TRBD1
TGCGCCAGCAGCTTCGGGTACAGGGGGCTCTCGATGAACACTGAAGCTTTCTTT	CASSFGYRGLSMNTEAFF	TRBV5-1	-	TRBJ1-1	TRBD1
TGTGCCAGCTCACGCATCCATTTAGGGGCCATACACCGAAATAATGAAAAACTGTTTTTT	CASSRIHLGAIHRNNEKLFF	TRBV18	few	TRBJ1-4	-
TGCGCCAGCAGCCAAGATCTAGTTATGGGGGGTTGGGATGAGCAGTTCTTC	CASSQDLVMGGWDEQFF	TRBV4-3	-	TRBJ2-1	-
TGTGCCAGCAGTTACACGGGGGAGGATCAGCCCCAGCATTTT	CASSYTGEDQPQHF	TRBV6-2/TRBV6-3	few	TRBJ1-5	-
TGTGCCAGTAGCACCTCCGACAGGGCTGGAAACACCATATATTTT	CASSTSDRAGNTIYF	TRBV19	-	TRBJ1-3	TRBD1
TGTGCCAGTAGCATCACAGAGTTCACTGAAGCTTTCTTT	CASSITEFTEAFF	TRBV19	once	TRBJ1-1	-
TGTGCCAGCAGTCTCCTTGGACACCCCAACACTGAAGCTTTCTTT	CASSLLGHPNTEAFF	TRBV6-2/TRBV6-3	-	TRBJ1-1	-
TGTGCCAGCAGTTACGGGACTAGCGGGGGGCCAAGGGAGACCCAGTACTTC	CASSYGTSGGPRETQYF	TRBV6-2/TRBV6-3	-	TRBJ2-5	TRBD2
TGTGCCAGTAGTGTCTGGACTAGCGGGGTGGACAATGAGCAGTTCTTC	CASSVWTSGVDNEQFF	TRBV19	-	TRBJ2-1	TRBD2
TGTGCCAGCAGCCAAGGGGCAGGGGGCTTGAATGGCTACACCTTC	CASSQGAGGLNGYTF	TRBV3-1/TRBV3-2	-	TRBJ1-2	TRBD1
TGTGCCAGCAGCCAAGAGGGGGGGCAGCCCCAGCATTTT	CASSQEGGQPQHF	TRBV4-2	-	TRBJ1-5	-
TGTGCCAGCAGCCGTCAGGGAAGGGAGACCCAGTACTTC	CASSRQGRETQYF	TRBV7-8	-	TRBJ2-5	-
TGTGCCAGCAGTCCCACAGGGAGATATGGCTACACCTTC	CASSPTGRYGYTF	TRBV6-5	-	TRBJ1-2	-
TGTGCCAGCAGCTTGTTTGGCAGGCGGGGAGATGGCTACACCTTC	CASSLFGRRGDGYTF	TRBV5-4	once	TRBJ1-2	-
TGCGCCAGCAGCCCTCCGGGACAAATTAACACTGAAGCTTTCTTT	CASSPPGQINTEAFF	TRBV5-1	-	TRBJ1-1	-
TGTGCTAGCAGTGTCGGGACAGGGCGGCAAGAGACCCAGTACTTC	CASSVGTGRQETQYF	TRBV7-7	-	TRBJ2-5	TRBD1
TGTGCCAGCAGTTACTGGTCAGGAGGCGGGCATGAGCAGTTCTTC	CASSYWSGGGHEQFF	TRBV6-5	-	TRBJ2-1	-
TGTGCCAGCAGCCAAGCGGGGCGGGGGCAAAAAGGAGAGACCCAGTACTTC	CASSQAGRGQKGETQYF	TRBV3-1/TRBV3-2	once	TRBJ2-5	-
TGCGCCAGCAGCTTATCTTCCTCCTACAATGAGCAGTTCTTC	CASSLSSSYNEQFF	TRBV5-1	-	TRBJ2-1	-
TGTGCCACCGGTGACAGGGGTTCCTACGAGCAGTACTTC	CATGDRGSYEQYF	TRBV7-2	-	TRBJ2-7	TRBD1